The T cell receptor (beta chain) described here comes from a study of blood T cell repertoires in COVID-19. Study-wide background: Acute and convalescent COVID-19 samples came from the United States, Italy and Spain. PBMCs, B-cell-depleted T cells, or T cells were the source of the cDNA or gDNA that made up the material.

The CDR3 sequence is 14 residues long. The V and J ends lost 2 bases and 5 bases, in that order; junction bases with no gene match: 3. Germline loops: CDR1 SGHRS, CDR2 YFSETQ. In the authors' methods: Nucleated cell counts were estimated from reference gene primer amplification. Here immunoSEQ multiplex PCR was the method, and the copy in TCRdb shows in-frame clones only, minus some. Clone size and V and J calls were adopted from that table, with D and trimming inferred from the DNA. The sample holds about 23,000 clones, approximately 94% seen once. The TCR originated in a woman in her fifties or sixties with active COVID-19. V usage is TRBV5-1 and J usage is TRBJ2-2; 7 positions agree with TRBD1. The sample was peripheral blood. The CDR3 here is CASSLRDSTGELFF. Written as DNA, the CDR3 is TGCGCCAGCAGCTTACGGGACAGTACCGGGGAGCTGTTTTTT.